The next 3 T cell receptor beta chains were all read from a single sample in a study of T cell responses to AZD1222 COVID-19 vaccine. The protocol was immunoSEQ multiplex PCR, while the TCRdb copy is restricted to in-frame clones and leaves out a portion. The sample has 200,000 or so clones, 80% to 95% seen once; the top ten hold approximately 1%. The input for sequencing was peripheral blood, taken 28 days after the second AZD1222 dose. The receptors were gathered from an adult who received the AZD1222 COVID-19 vaccine.

The V call is TRBV3-1 (or the pseudogene TRBV3-2), the J call TRBJ1-2; D remains unclear. Trimming pared 4 bases from V and 1 base from J, leaving 10 bases between. The CDR3 is 14 residues long. Per the germline V gene, CDR1 is LGHDT and CDR2 is YNNKEL (reference sequence). The CDR3 DNA reads TGTGCCAGCAGCCCGGCCGCCATTAACTATGGCTACACCTTC. Its protein product is CASSPAAINYGYTF.

This rearrangement joins TRBV7-9 to TRBJ1-6; D gene ambiguous. The CDR3 covers 16 residues. Trimming removed 1 base at V and 9 bases at J, with 16 bases between. Germline values: CDR1 SEHNR, CDR2 FQNEAQ (reference sequence). The CDR3 reads CASSLDFTGLGSPLHF. The CDR3 DNA sequence: TGTGCCAGCAGCTTAGACTTTACCGGGCTAGGTTCACCCCTCCACTTT.

This clone occurred once. J is TRBJ1-1 and V is TRBV2; 8 bases match TRBD1. Trimming at V came to 8 bases and at J to 5 bases, leaving 7 bases not matched to a gene. Per the germline V gene, CDR1 is SNHLY and CDR2 is FYNNEI. The CDR3 is made up of 13 amino acids. The CDR3 protein is CASLGQGWTEAFF. The CDR3, as DNA: TGTGCCAGCCTCGGACAGGGTTGGACTGAAGCTTTCTTT.